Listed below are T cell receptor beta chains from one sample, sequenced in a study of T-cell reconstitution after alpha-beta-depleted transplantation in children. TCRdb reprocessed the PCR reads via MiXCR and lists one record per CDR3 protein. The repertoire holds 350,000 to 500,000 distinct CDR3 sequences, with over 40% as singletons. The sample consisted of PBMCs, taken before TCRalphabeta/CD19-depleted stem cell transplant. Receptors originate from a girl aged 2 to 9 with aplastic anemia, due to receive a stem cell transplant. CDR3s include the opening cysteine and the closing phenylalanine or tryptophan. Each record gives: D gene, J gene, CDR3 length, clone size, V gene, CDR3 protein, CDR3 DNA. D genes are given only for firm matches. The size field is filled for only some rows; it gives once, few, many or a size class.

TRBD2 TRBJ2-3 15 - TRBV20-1 CSAIFGGASTDTQYF TGCAGTGCTATTTTCGGGGGGGCCTCCACAGATACGCAGTATTTT
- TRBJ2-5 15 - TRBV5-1 CASSLVSAQKETQYF TGCGCCAGCAGCTTGGTCTCGGCACAGAAAGAGACCCAGTACTTC
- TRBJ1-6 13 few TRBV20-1 CSAPIQGNSPLHF TGCAGTGCCCCGATACAGGGTAATTCACCCCTCCACTTT
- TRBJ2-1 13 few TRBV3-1 CASSQGVRVEQFF TGTGCCAGCAGCCAAGGTGTCCGGGTCGAGCAGTTCTTC
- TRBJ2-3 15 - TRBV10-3 CAISAGGASTDTQYF TGTGCCATCAGTGCGGGCGGGGCAAGCACAGATACGCAGTATTTT
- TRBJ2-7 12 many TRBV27 CAIGFPPYEQYF TGTGCCATCGGATTCCCCCCCTACGAGCAGTACTTC
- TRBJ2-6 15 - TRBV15 CATSRKDTGANVLTF TGTGCCACCAGCAGAAAGGATACTGGGGCCAACGTCCTGACTTTC
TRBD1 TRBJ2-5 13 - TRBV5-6 CASSPTGVETQYF TGTGCCAGCAGTCCGACAGGGGTTGAGACCCAGTACTTC
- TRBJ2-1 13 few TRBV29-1 CSVWSRSYNEQFF TGCAGCGTTTGGTCCCGATCCTACAATGAGCAGTTCTTC
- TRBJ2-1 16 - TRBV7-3 CASSSEPGTTNNEQFF TGTGCCAGCAGCTCCGAACCTGGGACAACGAACAATGAGCAGTTCTTC
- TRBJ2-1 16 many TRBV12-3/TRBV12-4 CASSLGRGTLYNEQFF TGTGCCAGCAGTTTGGGTCGAGGGACGCTATACAATGAGCAGTTCTTC
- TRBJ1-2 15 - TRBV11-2 CASSADPGRNYGYTF TGTGCCAGCAGCGCCGACCCTGGACGGAACTATGGCTACACCTTC
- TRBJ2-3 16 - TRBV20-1 CSARDGETPSTDTQYF TGCAGTGCTAGAGATGGCGAGACTCCTAGCACAGATACGCAGTATTTT
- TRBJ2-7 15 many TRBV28 CASSFYGFGSYEQYF TGTGCCAGCAGTTTCTATGGTTTCGGGAGTTACGAGCAGTACTTC
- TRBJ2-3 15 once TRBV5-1 CASSPLGPSTDTQYF TGCGCCAGCAGCCCCTTGGGACCTAGCACAGATACGCAGTATTTT
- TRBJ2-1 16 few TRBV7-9 CASSHPSNGVADEQFF TGTGCCAGCAGCCACCCTTCTAACGGGGTTGCGGATGAGCAGTTCTTC
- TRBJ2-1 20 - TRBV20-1 CSAREWLAEAGDLLADEQFF TGCAGTGCTAGAGAATGGCTAGCCGAGGCAGGGGATTTATTGGCTGATGAGCAGTTCTTC
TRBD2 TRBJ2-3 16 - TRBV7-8 CASSMLAGGRVDTQYF TGTGCCAGCAGCATGCTAGCGGGGGGGCGTGTCGATACGCAGTATTTT
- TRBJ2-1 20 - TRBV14 CASSQLGLGRPPLSYNEQFF TGTGCCAGCAGCCAATTGGGGCTGGGCCGACCCCCACTCTCCTACAATGAGCAGTTCTTC
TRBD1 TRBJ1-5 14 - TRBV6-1 CASRAGTVNQPQHF TGTGCCAGCAGAGCCGGGACAGTCAATCAGCCCCAGCATTTT
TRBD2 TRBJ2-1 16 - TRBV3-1 CASRNQGLAGVGEQFF TGTGCCAGCAGAAACCAGGGACTAGCGGGAGTGGGTGAGCAGTTCTTC
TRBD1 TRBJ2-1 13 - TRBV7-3 CASGRDRNNEQFF TGTGCCAGCGGCCGGGACAGGAACAATGAGCAGTTCTTC
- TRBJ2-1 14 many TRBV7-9 CASSFGIGSDEQFF TGTGCCAGCAGCTTTGGGATCGGGTCGGATGAGCAGTTCTTC
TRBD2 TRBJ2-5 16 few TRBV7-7 CASSPVSGRAEETQYF TGTGCCAGCAGCCCAGTTAGCGGGAGGGCTGAGGAGACCCAGTACTTC
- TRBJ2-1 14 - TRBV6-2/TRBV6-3 CASRQSITPNEQFF TGTGCCAGCAGACAGAGCATTACCCCCAATGAGCAGTTCTTC
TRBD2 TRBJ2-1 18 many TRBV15 CATSRGGLAGAPDNEQFF TGTGCCACCAGCAGAGGCGGACTAGCGGGAGCTCCAGACAATGAGCAGTTCTTC
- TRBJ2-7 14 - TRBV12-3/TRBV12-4 CASSLMVGDFGQYF TGTGCCAGCAGTTTAATGGTCGGTGATTTCGGGCAGTACTTC
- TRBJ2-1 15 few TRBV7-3 CASSLTTLRSNEQFF TGTGCCAGCAGCTTAACGACCCTTAGGAGCAATGAGCAGTTCTTC
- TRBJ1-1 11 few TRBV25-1 CASRLETEAFF TGTGCCAGCAGACTCGAGACTGAAGCTTTCTTT
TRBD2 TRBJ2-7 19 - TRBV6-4 CASSDSRLAGDNFPYEQYF TGTGCCAGCAGTGACTCTCGACTAGCGGGAGATAATTTCCCCTACGAGCAGTACTTC
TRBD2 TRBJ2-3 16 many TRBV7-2 CASSTGLAGHTDTQYF TGTGCCAGCAGCACCGGACTAGCGGGACACACAGATACGCAGTATTTT
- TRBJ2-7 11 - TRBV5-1 CASSPPNEQYF TGCGCCAGCAGCCCTCCCAACGAGCAGTACTTC
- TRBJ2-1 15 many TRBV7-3 CASSPRGANYNEQFF TGTGCCAGCAGCCCCCGGGGTGCGAACTACAATGAGCAGTTCTTC
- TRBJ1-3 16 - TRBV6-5 CASSYTGQRSGNTIYF TGTGCCAGCAGTTACACAGGACAGCGCTCTGGAAACACCATATATTTT
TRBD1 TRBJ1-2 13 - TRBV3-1 CASSTTGEHGYTF TGTGCCAGCAGCACAACAGGGGAACATGGCTACACCTTC
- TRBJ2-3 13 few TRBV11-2 CASSLMSTDTQYF TGTGCCAGCAGCTTAATGAGTACAGATACGCAGTATTTT
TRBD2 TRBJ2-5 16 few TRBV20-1 CSAEPGLAGLKETQYF TGCAGTGCCGAACCGGGACTAGCGGGTCTCAAGGAGACCCAGTACTTC
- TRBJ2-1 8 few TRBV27 CAVNEQFF TGTGCCGTCAATGAGCAGTTCTTC
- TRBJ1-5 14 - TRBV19 CASSSMLSNQPQHF TGTGCCAGTAGTTCAATGCTGTCCAATCAGCCCCAGCATTTT
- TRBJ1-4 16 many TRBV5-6 CASSLRTGTGSEKLFF TGTGCCAGCAGCTTGCGAACGGGTACAGGGAGTGAAAAACTGTTTTTT
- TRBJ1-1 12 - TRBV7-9 CASSLDSPEAFF TGTGCCAGCAGCTTAGATAGCCCTGAAGCTTTCTTT